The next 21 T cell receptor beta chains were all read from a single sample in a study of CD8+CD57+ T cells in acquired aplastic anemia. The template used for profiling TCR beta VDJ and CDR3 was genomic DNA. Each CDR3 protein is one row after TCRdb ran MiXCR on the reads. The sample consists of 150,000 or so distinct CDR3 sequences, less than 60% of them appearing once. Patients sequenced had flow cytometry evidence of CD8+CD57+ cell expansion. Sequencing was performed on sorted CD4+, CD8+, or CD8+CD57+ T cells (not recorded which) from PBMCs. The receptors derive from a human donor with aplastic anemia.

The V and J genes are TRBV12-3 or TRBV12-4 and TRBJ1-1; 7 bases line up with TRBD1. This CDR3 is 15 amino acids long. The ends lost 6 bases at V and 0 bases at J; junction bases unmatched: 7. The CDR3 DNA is TGTGCCAGCAGGGGGACAGACGCCTTGAACACTGAAGCTTTCTTT. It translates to CASRGTDALNTEAFF.

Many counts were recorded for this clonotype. The CDR3 here is CASSSGTGEGETQYF. Written as DNA, the CDR3 is TGTGCCAGCAGCTCCGGGACAGGGGAAGGGGAGACCCAGTACTTC. The genes are TRBV7-6 and TRBJ2-5, with 10 bases that match TRBD1. CDR1 is SGHVS, CDR2 FNYEAQ, per germline. The CDR3 has 15 amino acids. V lost 4 bases, J lost 5 bases, and 7 bases stayed unmatched.

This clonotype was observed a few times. The chain's CDR3 is CASSLERTILETQYF. CDR3 bases: TGTGCCAGCAGCTTAGAGCGGACAATCTTGGAGACCCAGTACTTC. The chain employs TRBV7-2 and TRBJ2-5; D may correspond to TRBD1 or TRBD2 (5 bases each). V was pared by 1 base and J by 5 bases, with 14 bases between. The CDR3 loop spans 15 amino acids. Germline V gives CDR1 SGHTA, CDR2 FQGNSA.

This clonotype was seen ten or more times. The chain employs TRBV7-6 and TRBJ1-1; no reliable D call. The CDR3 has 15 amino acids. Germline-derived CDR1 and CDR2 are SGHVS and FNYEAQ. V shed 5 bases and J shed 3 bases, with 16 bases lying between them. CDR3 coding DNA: TGTGCCAGCAGCCCGGGCCCGACCCCTGACACTGAAGCTTTCTTT. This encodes CASSPGPTPDTEAFF.

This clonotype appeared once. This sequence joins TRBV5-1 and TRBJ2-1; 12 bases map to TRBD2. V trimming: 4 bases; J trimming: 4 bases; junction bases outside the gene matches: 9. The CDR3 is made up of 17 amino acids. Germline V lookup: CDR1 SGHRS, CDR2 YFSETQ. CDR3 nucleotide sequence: TGCGCCAGCAGCCGACAGGGGCTAGCGGGAGGGTACAATGAGCAGTTCTTC. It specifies CASSRQGLAGGYNEQFF.

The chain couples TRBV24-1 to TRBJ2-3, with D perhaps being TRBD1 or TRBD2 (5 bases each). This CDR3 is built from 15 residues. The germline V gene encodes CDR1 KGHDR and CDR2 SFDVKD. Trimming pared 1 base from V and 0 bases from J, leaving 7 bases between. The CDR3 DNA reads TGTGCCACCAGTGATTTCTGGGACAGCACAGATACGCAGTATTTT. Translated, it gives CATSDFWDSTDTQYF.

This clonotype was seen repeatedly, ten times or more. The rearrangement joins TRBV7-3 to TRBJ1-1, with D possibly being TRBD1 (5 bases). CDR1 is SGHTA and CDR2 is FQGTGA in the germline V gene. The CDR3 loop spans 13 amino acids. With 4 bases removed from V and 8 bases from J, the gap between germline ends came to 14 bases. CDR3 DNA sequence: TGTGCCAGCAGCTCCCTCCCAGGGAAGGAAGCTTTCTTT. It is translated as CASSSLPGKEAFF.

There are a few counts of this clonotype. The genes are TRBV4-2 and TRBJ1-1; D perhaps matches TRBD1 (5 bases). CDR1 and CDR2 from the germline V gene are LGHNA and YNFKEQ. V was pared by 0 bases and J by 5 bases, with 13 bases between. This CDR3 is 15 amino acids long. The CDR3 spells CASSQDWGSGTEAFF. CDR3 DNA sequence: TGTGCCAGCAGCCAAGATTGGGGGTCCGGGACTGAAGCTTTCTTT.

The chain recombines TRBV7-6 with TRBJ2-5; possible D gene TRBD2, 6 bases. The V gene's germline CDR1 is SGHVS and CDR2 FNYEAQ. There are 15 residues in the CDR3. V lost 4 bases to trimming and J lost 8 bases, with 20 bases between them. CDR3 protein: CASSSSSAQGRTQYF. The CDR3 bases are TGTGCCAGCAGCTCCTCTAGCGCCCAGGGACGAACCCAGTACTTC. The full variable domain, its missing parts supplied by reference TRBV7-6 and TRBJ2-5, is GAGVSQSPRYKVTKRGQDVALRCDPISGHVSLYWYRQALGQGPEFLTYFNYEAQQDKSGLPNDRFSAERPEGSISTLTIQRTEQRDSAMYRCASSSSSAQGRTQYFGPGTRLLVL.

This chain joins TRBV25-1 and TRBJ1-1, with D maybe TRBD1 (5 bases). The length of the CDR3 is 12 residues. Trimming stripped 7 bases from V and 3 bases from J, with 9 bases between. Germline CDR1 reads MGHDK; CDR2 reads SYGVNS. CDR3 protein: CASKGTYTEAFF. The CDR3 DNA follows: TGTGCCAGCAAGGGGACTTACACTGAAGCTTTCTTT.

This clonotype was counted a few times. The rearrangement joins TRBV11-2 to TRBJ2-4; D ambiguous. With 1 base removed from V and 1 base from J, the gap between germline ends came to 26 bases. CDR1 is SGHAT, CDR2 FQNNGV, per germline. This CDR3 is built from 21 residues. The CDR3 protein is CASSLVTQDLGLSGAKNIQYF. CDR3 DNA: TGTGCCAGCAGCTTAGTAACCCAGGATTTAGGTCTTAGTGGGGCCAAAAACATTCAGTACTTC.

The chain's CDR3 is CSVTTGDEKLFF. The CDR3 DNA reads as TGCAGCGTTACGACAGGGGATGAAAAACTGTTTTTT. The chain uses TRBV29-1 and TRBJ1-4; 8 bases are a match to TRBD1. Germline values: CDR1 SQVTM, CDR2 ANQGSEA. The V segment lost 5 bases and the J segment 6 bases; nucleotides outside the gene matches: 2. CDR3 length: 12 residues.

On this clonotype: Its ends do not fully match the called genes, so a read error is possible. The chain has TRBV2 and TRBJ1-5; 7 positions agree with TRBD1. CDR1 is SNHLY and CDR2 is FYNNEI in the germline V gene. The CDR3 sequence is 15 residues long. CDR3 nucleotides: TGTGCGAGCACCCCACGGACAGGCCCAAATCAGCCCCAGCATTTT. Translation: CASTPRTGPNQPQHF. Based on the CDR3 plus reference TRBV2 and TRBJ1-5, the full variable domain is EPEVTQTPSHQVTQMGQEVILRCVPISNHLYFYWYRQILGQKVEFLVSFYNNEISEKSEIFDDQFSVERPDGSNFTLKIRSTKLEDSAMYFCASTPRTGPNQPQHFGDGTRLSIL.

CDR3 region: CASSYLGGPSLGTEAFF. As DNA, the CDR3 is TGTGCCAGCAGTTACCTTGGGGGCCCGTCATTGGGCACTGAAGCTTTCTTT. V is TRBV6-5 and J is TRBJ1-1, with D perhaps TRBD1 (6 bases). Germline loops: CDR1 MNHEY, CDR2 SVGAGI. V was pared by 2 bases and J by 4 bases, with 20 bases between. The CDR3 has 17 amino acids.

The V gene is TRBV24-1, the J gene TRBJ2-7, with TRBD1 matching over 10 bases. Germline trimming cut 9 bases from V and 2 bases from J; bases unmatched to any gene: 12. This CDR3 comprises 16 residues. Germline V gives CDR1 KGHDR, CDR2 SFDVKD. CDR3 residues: CATSIIGTGVPYEQYF. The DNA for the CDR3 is TGTGCCACCTCCATCATAGGGACAGGGGTTCCCTACGAGCAGTACTTC.

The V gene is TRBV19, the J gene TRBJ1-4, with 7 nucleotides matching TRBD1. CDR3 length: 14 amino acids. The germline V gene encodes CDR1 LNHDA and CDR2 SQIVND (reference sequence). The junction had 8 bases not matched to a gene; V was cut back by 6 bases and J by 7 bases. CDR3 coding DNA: TGTGCCAGTAGCACAGGGGACCACGCTGAAAAACTGTTTTTT. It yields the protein CASSTGDHAEKLFF.

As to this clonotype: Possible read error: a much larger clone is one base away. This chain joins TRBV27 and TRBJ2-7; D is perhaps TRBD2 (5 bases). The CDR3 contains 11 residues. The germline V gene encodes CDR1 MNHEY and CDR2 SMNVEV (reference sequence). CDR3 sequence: CASRGSYGQYF. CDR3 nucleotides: TGTGCCAGCAGGGGGAGCTACGGGCAGTACTTC.

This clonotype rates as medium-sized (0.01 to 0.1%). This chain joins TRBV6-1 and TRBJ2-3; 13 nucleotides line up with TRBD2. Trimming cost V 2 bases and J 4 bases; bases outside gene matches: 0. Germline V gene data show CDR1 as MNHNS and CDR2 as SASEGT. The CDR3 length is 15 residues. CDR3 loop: CASSETSGGADTQYF. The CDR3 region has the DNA TGTGCCAGCAGTGAAACTAGCGGGGGGGCAGATACGCAGTATTTT.

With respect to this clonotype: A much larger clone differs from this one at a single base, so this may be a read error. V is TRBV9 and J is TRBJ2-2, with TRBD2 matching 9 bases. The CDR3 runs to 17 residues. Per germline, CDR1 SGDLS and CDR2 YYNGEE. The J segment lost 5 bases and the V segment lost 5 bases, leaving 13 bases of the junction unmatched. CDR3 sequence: CASRVFKSGGRTGELFF. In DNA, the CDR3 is TGTGCCAGCAGGGTATTCAAGAGCGGGGGGAGGACCGGGGAGCTGTTTTTT.

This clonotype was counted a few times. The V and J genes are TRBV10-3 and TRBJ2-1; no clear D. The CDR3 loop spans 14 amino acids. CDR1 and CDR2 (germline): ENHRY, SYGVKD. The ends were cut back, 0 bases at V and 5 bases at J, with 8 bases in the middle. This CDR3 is CAISESRINNEQFF. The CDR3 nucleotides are TGTGCCATCAGTGAGTCTCGGATCAACAATGAGCAGTTCTTC.

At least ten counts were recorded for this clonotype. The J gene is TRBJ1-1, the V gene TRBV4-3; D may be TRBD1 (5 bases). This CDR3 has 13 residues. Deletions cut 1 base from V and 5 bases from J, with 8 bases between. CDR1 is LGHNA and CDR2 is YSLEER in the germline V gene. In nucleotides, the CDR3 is TGCGCCAGCAGCCAAGGGCGGGGGACTGAAGCTTTCTTT. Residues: CASSQGRGTEAFF.